This T cell receptor (beta chain) was documented in a study of shared clonotypes between healthy human individuals. Overall study results and limits: Lower generation probabilities were found for non-shared clonotypes than for those shared by all four donors. Clonotypes that were shared across a handful of donors made up 4.5% to 5% of naive CD4 clonotypes.

Note on this clone: What it recognizes is unknown.

The germline V and J ends were trimmed by 4 bases and 4 bases, with 14 bases remaining between them. This CDR3 has 14 amino acids. Germline CDR1 and CDR2: SGHRS and YFSETQ. For each subset, genomic DNA was distributed in equal portions over several immunoSEQ plates. Profiled with immunoSEQ multiplex PCR; TCRdb holds only in-frame clones, not every one. The data contain approximately 1,500,000 clones, 95% to 99% of them singletons. The sequence was obtained from a man aged 25 to 40 in good health. Material for sequencing was naive CD4+ T cells sorted from blood. Subset reported: CD45RA+ positively selected. The chain has TRBV5-1 and TRBJ2-5; weak D call: TRBD2 (6 bases). CDR3 DNA sequence: TGCGCCAGCAGCAATGCCGGGGGTGGAGAGACCCAGTACTTC. It encodes CASSNAGGGETQYF. Full variable domain (missing parts from reference TRBV5-1 and TRBJ2-5): KAGVTQTPRYLIKTRGQQVTLSCSPISGHRSVSWYQQTPGQGLQFLFEYFSETQRNKGNFPGRFSGRQFSNSRSEMNVSTLELGDSALYLCASSNAGGGETQYFGPGTRLLVL.